One and the same sample provided the 30 T cell receptor beta chains below, sequenced in a study of blood T cell repertoires in COVID-19. The assay was immunoSEQ multiplex PCR, and TCRdb's table has in-frame clones only and misses some. The sample includes more than 65,000 clones, around nine tenths of them seen just once. What was sequenced was peripheral blood. These receptors were collected from a human donor in a cohort sampled during active COVID-19.

The genes are TRBV13 and TRBJ2-1; 8 nucleotides agree with TRBD1. The germline V gene encodes CDR1 PRHDT and CDR2 FYEKMQ (reference sequence). The junction had 9 bases not matched to a gene; V was cut back by 2 bases and J by 9 bases. The CDR3 covers 15 residues. Here the CDR3 reads CASSLSGGGFGEQFF. For the CDR3, the DNA is TGTGCCAGCAGCTTATCAGGGGGCGGGTTCGGTGAGCAGTTCTTC.

The rearrangement joins TRBV7-2 to TRBJ1-1, with a possible D match to TRBD1 (6 bases). Trimming left V 3 bases short and J 5 bases short, with 13 bases between. Germline CDR1 SGHTA, CDR2 FQGNSA. The length of the CDR3 is 14 residues. The CDR3 here is CASSLEQGGTEAFF. CDR3 DNA: TGTGCCAGCAGCTTGGAACAGGGTGGGACTGAAGCTTTCTTT.

This clone showed up just once. The rearrangement uses TRBV27 and TRBJ1-2, with D possibly being TRBD1 (5 bases). Trimming took off 5 bases at V and 8 bases at J, with 18 bases between the two ends. The CDR3 is made up of 14 amino acids. Per the germline V gene, CDR1 is MNHEY and CDR2 is SMNVEV (reference sequence). The CDR3 loop is CASSLTGRGWGYTF. The DNA of the CDR3 is TGTGCCAGCAGTCTGACGGGGAGGGGCTGGGGCTACACCTTC.

The chain joins TRBV9 to TRBJ1-2; no clear D gene. The CDR3 loop spans 15 amino acids. Germline-derived CDR1 and CDR2 are SGDLS and YYNGEE. Deletions cut 0 bases from V and 4 bases from J, with 13 bases between. This chain's CDR3 is CASSVGAGNVYGYTF. CDR3 in DNA: TGTGCCAGCAGCGTAGGGGCGGGGAACGTCTATGGCTACACCTTC. The variable domain in full, completed from reference TRBV9 and TRBJ1-2, reads DSGVTQTPKHLITATGQRVTLRCSPRSGDLSVYWYQQSLDQGLQFLIQYYNGEERAKGNILERFSAQQFPDLHSELNLSSLELGDSALYFCASSVGAGNVYGYTFGSGTRLTVV.

The V gene is TRBV5-4, the J gene TRBJ2-7; TRBD1 agrees at 7 bases. Germline V CDR1 and CDR2: SGHNT, YYREEE (reference sequence). The CDR3 has 17 amino acids. Trimming cost V 0 bases and J 2 bases; bases outside gene matches: 11. In nucleotides, the CDR3 is TGTGCCAGCAGCTTGGCCGGACAGGCCGTTGGAACCTACGAGCAGTACTTC. Its translation: CASSLAGQAVGTYEQYF.

As DNA, the CDR3 is TGTGCCAGCAGCGGCCAGGGCTCTGAAGCTTTCTTT. This sequence encodes CASSGQGSEAFF. The chain combines TRBV7-8 with TRBJ1-1; tentatively, D is TRBD1 (5 bases). V was trimmed by 5 bases and J by 6 bases, leaving 10 bases between them. CDR1 and CDR2 from the germline V gene are SGHVS and FQNEAQ. The CDR3 is 12 amino acids.

About this clone: Other DNA sequences of this sample code for an identical CDR3. The chain carries TRBV30 and TRBJ2-7; 9 positions agree with TRBD1. The CDR3 is 13 amino acids. Germline V gene lookup returns CDR1 GTSNPN and CDR2 SVGIG (reference sequence). V shed 5 bases, J shed 4 bases, and the junction held 6 bases outside the gene matches. The CDR3 is CAWRGQGGYEQYF. The CDR3 coding sequence is TGTGCCTGGCGGGGACAGGGTGGGTACGAGCAGTACTTC. Complete variable domain (other parts from reference TRBV30 and TRBJ2-7): SQTIHQWPATLVQPVGSPLSLECTVEGTSNPNLYWYRQAAGRGLQLLFYSVGIGQISSEVPQNLSASRPQDRQFILSSKKLLLSDSGFYLCAWRGQGGYEQYFGPGTRLTVT.

The CDR3 DNA reads TGTGCCAGCAGTTTAATAGGGGATGATACGCTTAACTATGGCTACACCTTC. As protein: CASSLIGDDTLNYGYTF. The chain is built from TRBV27 and TRBJ1-2, with D tentatively TRBD1 (5 bases). Germline values: CDR1 MNHEY, CDR2 SMNVEV (reference sequence). V lost 2 bases, J lost 1 base, and 17 bases lay in between. The CDR3 is made up of 17 amino acids.

The gene calls are TRBV4-1 and TRBJ2-5; 7 nucleotides agree with TRBD1. This CDR3 has 18 residues. Germline trimming cut 1 base from V and 5 bases from J; bases unmatched to any gene: 16. Germline V gene sequence: CDR1 MGHRA, CDR2 YSYEKL. DNA for the CDR3: TGCGCCAGCAGCCAAGCGGTCCTTGGGCAGGGGGTTGGGGAGACCCAGTACTTC. It translates to CASSQAVLGQGVGETQYF.

The rearrangement uses TRBV27 and TRBJ1-3; weak D call: TRBD1 (6 bases). CDR1 is MNHEY, CDR2 SMNVEV, per germline (reference sequence). Trimming removed 5 bases from V and 4 bases from J, with 18 bases in between. This CDR3 is 16 amino acids long. The CDR3 nucleotides read TGTGCCAGCAGTGCGACCGGGGGGCTTAGGGGAAACACCATATATTTT. Protein: CASSATGGLRGNTIYF.

The chain is built from TRBV29-1 and TRBJ2-7; tentatively, D is TRBD1 (5 bases). CDR1 and CDR2 (germline): SQVTM, ANQGSEA. This CDR3 spans 14 amino acids. V lost 1 base and J lost 2, with 12 bases in between. CDR3 DNA: TGCAGCGTTGAAGGTAGGGGCGCGACCTACGAGCAGTACTTC. It codes for CSVEGRGATYEQYF.

The V gene is TRBV27, the J gene TRBJ2-1; D might be TRBD1 (6 bases). Trimming pared 3 bases from V and 8 bases from J, leaving 11 bases between. Germline CDR1 and CDR2: MNHEY and SMNVEV (reference sequence). The CDR3 covers 13 residues. The CDR3 nucleotides are TGTGCCAGCAGTTTGCTCCCAGGGGATGAGCAGTTCTTC. It encodes CASSLLPGDEQFF.

The rearrangement uses TRBV10-1 and TRBJ1-1, with TRBD1 matching 7 bases. Germline V gene data show CDR1 as WNHNN and CDR2 as SYGVQD (reference sequence). The CDR3 totals 16 residues. V lost 5 bases and J lost 0; bases outside the gene matches: 9. The CDR3 region is CASSSGDSWMNTEAFF. CDR3 coding DNA: TGCGCCAGCAGTTCAGGGGACAGCTGGATGAACACTGAAGCTTTCTTT.

J is TRBJ1-1 and V is TRBV5-6; D uncertain. The CDR3 contains 12 residues. Germline CDR1 reads SGHDT; CDR2 reads YYEEEE. V gave up 3 bases and J gave up 8 bases, with 11 bases separating them. CDR3 loop: CASSYGGREAFF. Written as DNA, the CDR3 is TGTGCCAGCAGCTACGGAGGAAGAGAAGCTTTCTTT.

This sequence joins TRBV2 and TRBJ1-2, with D uncertain. Trimming left V 7 bases short and J 8 bases short, with 17 bases between. The CDR3 spans 13 residues. The germline V gene encodes CDR1 SNHLY and CDR2 FYNNEI. CDR3 bases: TGTGCCAGCACCGCGGAGGGTACGAGGGGCTACACCTTC. It encodes CASTAEGTRGYTF.

The chain is built from TRBV23-1 and TRBJ2-6; the match to TRBD1 covers 7 bases. TRBV23-1 counts as an open reading frame of uncertain function. This CDR3 region has 14 residues. V lost 9 bases to trimming and J lost 2 bases; unmatched junction nucleotides: 4. CDR3 sequence reads: CASKTGPGANVLTF. In DNA, the CDR3 is TGCGCCAGTAAGACAGGGCCTGGGGCCAACGTCCTGACTTTC.

This chain uses TRBV10-3 with TRBJ2-5; TRBD1 matches at 9 bases. V gave up 5 bases and J gave up 4 bases; unmatched junction bases: 8. The CDR3 is 15 amino acids. In germline, CDR1 is ENHRY, CDR2 SYGVKD. CDR3 nucleotides: TGTGCCATCAGTAAACAGGGGGCGTCGGGAGAGACCCAGTACTTC. This codes for CAISKQGASGETQYF.

The chain employs TRBV29-1 and TRBJ1-1; possibly TRBD1 for D (5 bases). V lost 6 bases and J 1 base, leaving 15 bases between the germline ends. The CDR3 runs to 14 residues. CDR1 and CDR2 (germline): SQVTM, ANQGSEA. As DNA, the CDR3 is TGCAGCGTAGGGATACAGGTCCAGAACACTGAAGCTTTCTTT. This gives the protein CSVGIQVQNTEAFF.

This chain links TRBV19 with TRBJ1-1, with D possibly matching TRBD1 (6 bases). With 3 bases removed from V and 8 bases from J, the gap between germline ends came to 10 bases. The CDR3 spans 12 residues. Per the germline V gene, CDR1 is LNHDA and CDR2 is SQIVND (reference sequence). For the CDR3, the DNA is TGTGCCAGTAGTATCCCCAGGGGAGAAGCTTTCTTT. Protein sequence: CASSIPRGEAFF.

The rearrangement links TRBV27 to TRBJ2-1, with D unresolved. V was shortened by 5 bases and J by 4 bases, with 3 bases between the two germline ends. The CDR3 covers 11 residues. Per the germline V gene, CDR1 is MNHEY and CDR2 is SMNVEV (reference sequence). In DNA form, the CDR3 reads TGTGCCAGCAGTCAATACAATGAGCAGTTCTTC. It yields the protein CASSQYNEQFF.

This chain connects TRBV30 to TRBJ1-2, with a weak D call TRBD1 (6 bases). The CDR3 is made up of 13 amino acids. The V end lost 1 base, the J end lost 4 bases, and 10 bases lay between the germline ends. Germline values: CDR1 GTSNPN, CDR2 SVGIG (reference sequence). For the CDR3, the DNA is TGTGCCTGGAGTGATTCAGGGGTCTATGGCTACACCTTC. Amino acids: CAWSDSGVYGYTF.

The CDR3 loop reads CAWMLSVHNSPLHF. The CDR3 DNA reads as TGTGCCTGGATGTTATCGGTCCATAATTCACCCCTCCACTTT. This chain joins TRBV30 and TRBJ1-6; unclear D gene. Trimming stripped 4 bases from V and 5 bases from J, with 12 bases between. Germline-derived CDR1 and CDR2 are GTSNPN and SVGIG (reference sequence). The CDR3 spans 14 residues.

This clone was seen a single time. The chain is built from TRBV11-2 and TRBJ1-5, with D perhaps TRBD1 (6 bases). The length of the CDR3 is 16 residues. Germline V lookup: CDR1 SGHAT, CDR2 FQNNGV. The V gene lost 4 bases and the J gene lost 1 base, with 14 bases spanning the gap. This CDR3 reads CASSSARGPSNQPQHF. The CDR3 DNA reads TGTGCCAGCAGCTCCGCCAGGGGTCCAAGCAATCAGCCCCAGCATTTT. Together with reference TRBV11-2 and TRBJ1-5, the CDR3 gives the full variable domain: EAGVAQSPRYKIIEKRQSVAFWCNPISGHATLYWYQQILGQGPKLLIQFQNNGVVDDSQLPKDRFSAERLKGVDSTLKIQPAKLEDSAVYLCASSSARGPSNQPQHFGDGTRLSIL.

The V call is TRBV5-8, the J call TRBJ2-6; D is perhaps TRBD1 (6 bases). The CDR3 runs to 15 residues. Per the germline V gene, CDR1 is SGHTS and CDR2 is YDEGEE. Between the trimmed V and J ends, which lost 4 bases and 4 bases, there was a span of 12 bases. The CDR3 DNA follows: TGTGCCAGCAGCCCTCCAGGGGTCGGGGCCAACGTCCTGACTTTC. Its translation is CASSPPGVGANVLTF. Using reference TRBV5-8 and TRBJ2-6 for the parts outside the CDR3, the full variable domain is EAGVTQSPTHLIKTRGQQATLRCSPISGHTSVYWYQQALGLGLQFLLWYDEGEERNRGNFPPRFSGRQFPNYSSELNVNALELEDSALYLCASSPPGVGANVLTFGAGSRLTVL.

V and J are TRBV6-6 and TRBJ1-1, with no clear D. Deletions cut 6 bases from V and 2 bases from J, with 7 bases between. The V gene's germline CDR1 is MNHNY and CDR2 SVGAGI (reference sequence). This CDR3 has 12 residues. CDR3 coding DNA: TGTGCCAGCAGGGCAATTAACACTGAAGCTTTCTTT. It encodes CASRAINTEAFF.

Here the CDR3 DNA reads TGTGCCAGCAGCGGGGGAGGAGCGGTGTCCTACAATGAGCAGTTCTTC. It yields the protein CASSGGGAVSYNEQFF. The J gene is TRBJ2-1, the V gene TRBV9; possible D gene TRBD2, 6 bases. There are 16 residues in the CDR3. Trimming removed 3 bases at V and 1 base at J, with 14 bases between. Germline assignment: CDR1 SGDLS and CDR2 YYNGEE.

The chain couples TRBV2 to TRBJ1-1, with no clear D. Deletions cut 4 bases from V and 1 base from J, with 7 bases between. CDR1 SNHLY and CDR2 FYNNEI come from the germline V gene. This CDR3 spans 13 amino acids. The CDR3 sequence: CASSGTQNTEAFF. Written as DNA, the CDR3 is TGTGCCAGCAGTGGGACTCAGAACACTGAAGCTTTCTTT.

V is TRBV11-2 and J is TRBJ1-1; 8 bases fit TRBD1. The CDR3 runs 17 residues. Trimming cost V 6 bases and J 10 bases; bases outside gene matches: 22. CDR1 and CDR2 (germline): SGHAT, FQNNGV. The CDR3 here is CASSSNRGSRYPARAFF. The CDR3 region has the DNA TGTGCCAGCAGTAGCAACAGGGGGTCCCGTTACCCTGCGAGAGCTTTCTTT.

The chain employs TRBV6-1 and TRBJ2-5; TRBD2 matches 9 bases. The CDR3 is 16 amino acids. Trimming at V came to 2 bases and at J to 5 bases, leaving 9 bases not matched to a gene. Per the germline V gene, CDR1 is MNHNS and CDR2 is SASEGT. The CDR3 sequence: CASSETAGGRWETQYF. The CDR3 nucleotides are TGTGCCAGCAGTGAAACGGCGGGGGGGCGGTGGGAGACCCAGTACTTC.

This clone was observed a single time. At one end the junction does not follow the germline gene, possibly because of a read error. The genes are TRBV7-2 and TRBJ1-6, with TRBD1 as a possible D gene (6 bases). Germline assignment: CDR1 SGHTA and CDR2 FQGNSA. The CDR3 runs 14 residues. CDR3 bases: TGTGCCAGCAGCTTAATTCCAGGGGATTCGCCCCTCCACTTT. Protein sequence: CASSLIPGDSPLHF.